This TCR beta chain was found in a study of OX40 agonist ivuxolimab in advanced cancers. Overall study results and limits: At doses 0.1 to 3.0 mg/kg, CD4+ and CD8+ clones expanded. Averaged across samples, CD8+ T cells carried more expanded clones than CD4+ did.

About this clone: Antigen: not known.

V was pared by 4 bases and J by 6 bases, with 19 bases between. Germline V lookup: CDR1 SGHTS, CDR2 YDEGEE. The CDR3 length is 15 residues. The protocol was immunoSEQ multiplex PCR, while the TCRdb copy is restricted to in-frame clones and leaves out a portion. The sample includes over 80,000 clones, approximately 87% of them seen just once. The material was CD4+ or CD8+ T cells sorted from blood, obtained in a trial of the OX40 agonist ivuxolimab. This TCR derives from an adult with an advanced solid tumor such as melanoma, head and neck, liver or kidney cancer. The chain combines TRBV5-8 with TRBJ1-2, with D unclear. Written as DNA, the CDR3 is TGTGCCAGCAGCACCTCCGGGCAGTACAACCATGGCTACACCTTC. It translates to CASSTSGQYNHGYTF.